Listed here is a single T cell receptor beta chain. Its cognate antigen has yet to be identified. Within one base of it there is no much larger clone, and no base qualities were kept. This specimen's treatment or condition label, interpreted: suppressive antiretroviral therapy. Lysates of CMV-infected fibroblasts were used at about 10 ug/mL for cell stimulation. Memory CD4+ T cells that did not respond, being CD40L-negative, CD69-negative and CD45RO-high, were sorted as memory populations depleted of antigen-responding cells. Participants were HIV-1-infected adults who started suppressive ART during chronic infection. Participants had undetectable plasma HIV-1 RNA below 50 copies/mL for at least 4 years. To be included, a participant needed positive CMV serology and a CD4+ T cell count above 400 cells/uL. Before stimulation, PBMCs were isolated using density centrifugation and depleted of CD8+ T cells. CD8-depleted PBMCs were stimulated for 15 to 20 hours with anti-CD28/CD49d costimulation, CD40-blocking antibody and enfuvirtide to prevent new infections. Cells were sorted on a Beckman Coulter MoFlo Legacy or XDP sorter, with propidium iodide excluding dead cells. The QIAamp DNA Mini Kit was used for genomic DNA extraction from samples above one million cells, and the Quick-DNA Microprep Kit was used otherwise.

The immunoSEQ hsTCRB assay version 4 in survey mode was used to sequence TCRbeta repertoires from genomic DNA. Genomic DNA was diluted to roughly 9.5 ng/uL, using up to roughly 1 ug per sample for TCRbeta sequencing. In the authors' own workflow: ImmunoSeq Analyzer 3.0 was used for analysis of TCRbeta data, and diversity was computed on productive nucleotide rearrangements. Using the Immunarch R package, lower-bound TCR diversity was estimated with the improved Chao index and clonality was estimated with the Gini coefficient. When different nucleotide rearrangements encoded the same CDR3beta amino acid sequence, each rearrangement was treated as a distinct clonotype. Differential abundance analysis found TCRbeta sequences that were significantly enriched in antigen-responding cells compared with anti-CD3/anti-CD28-activated cells. GLIPH2 clustered TCRs by predicted peptide-MHC specificity, both within individual participants and across merged participant data sets. TCRdb mirrors the immuneACCESS table, restricted to in-frame sequences. Some clones are absent from its copies; in checked studies, under half trace to an unresolved V gene, and the reason for the others is unknown. V and J calls and clone size are those listed in that table; D and trimming were worked out from the DNA. This sample lists over 30,000 clones; about 80% were detected once. The top ten clonotypes cover about 6% of the sample.

The data originate from a study of persistence of HIV-infected CD4 T cells (dated by TCRdb to the early 2020s). A note on the overall study: CMV- and HIV-1 Gag-responding CD4+ T cells were isolated from ART-treated individuals so that antigen-driven clonal expansion of HIV-1-infected cells could be examined. In the cross-participant TCR cluster analysis, under ten participants were included for CMV and more than five participants were included for Gag. The clonality of all cells in each sorted population was measured by TCRbeta sequencing, and the clonality of infected cells was measured by proviral sequencing. Suppressive ART had been received by participants for a median of 8 years. Peripheral blood samples of up to about 180 mL were obtained at multiple time points, with the exception of two participants, for whom leukapheresis was performed at a single time point. General findings and caveats noted by the study authors: Few individuals were included in the study, and only a limited range of antigens was tested. Restriction of bulk TCR analyses to the rare CMV-responding cells that actually carried HIV-1 proviruses was not possible. A correlation was observed between TCR oligoclonality and proviral oligoclonality within the same sorted populations. Significantly lower TCRbeta richness was observed in CMV- and Gag-responding cells than in anti-CD3/anti-CD28-responding cells, and higher oligoclonality was observed in CMV-responding cells than in CD3/CD28-stimulated and Gag-responding cells. Degenerate expanded CDR3beta sequences were enriched in antigen-responding cells, suggesting convergent selection of CD4+ responses to CMV and Gag.

The input for sequencing was CD4+ T cells sorted from PBMCs after approximately 19-hour stimulation, taken from a patient who received antiretroviral therapy. The cell subset or site label, read with the paper, signifies: CD40L-CD69- CD45RO-high memory CD4 T cells not responding to CMV lysate. The TCR was taken from an adult woman with HIV who was CMV-seropositive.

CDR3 loop: CASSRRMNTEAFF. The bases are TGTGCCAGCAGCAGGCGCATGAACACTGAAGCTTTCTTT. Rearrangement joined TRBV3-1 (or the pseudogene TRBV3-2) to TRBJ1-1; no confident D gene assignment can be made. According to the germline V gene (reference sequence), CDR1 reads LGHDT and CDR2 reads YNNKEL. Spanning cysteine to phenylalanine, the CDR3 consists of 13 amino acids. The read is trimmed to its CDR3 DNA, 39 bases read in frame from base 1. Deletion took 5 bases off V and 0 bases off J, with a span of 7 bases between the germline ends.